This TCR beta chain was observed in a study of vaccination effects on CD4 cells after COVID-19. Repertoires were generated with immunoSEQ multiplex PCR, while TCRdb's copy carries only in-frame clones and drops some. Of roughly 68,000 clones in the sample, more than 60% were seen once. CDR3 length equals 15 residues. Losses at the gene ends were 6 bases for V and 0 bases for J; bases not matched to a gene: 5. Germline lookup yields CDR1 MNHEY and CDR2 SVGAGI. CD4+ T cells were isolated after roughly nine days of culture. It was on days 3 and 7 that half the medium was replaced with IL-2 medium. As for this clone: Its antigen is not identified.

The rearrangement links TRBV6-5 to TRBJ1-1; TRBD1 aligns across 9 bases. The sample here was CD4+ T cells from PBMCs cultured without peptide, taken before COVID-19 vaccination. The clonotype comes from a human donor who had a prior SARS-CoV-2 infection. The CDR3 protein is CASRRDRDMNTEAFF. The DNA for the CDR3 is TGTGCCAGCAGAAGGGACAGGGACATGAACACTGAAGCTTTCTTT.